This entry lists 27 T cell receptor beta chains sequenced from one sample in a study of T cells after posttransplantation cyclophosphamide. Clones were read by immunoSEQ multiplex PCR, and TCRdb kept only the in-frame ones, dropping some. This repertoire shows roughly 3,400 clones, around 78% found once; its top ten account for roughly 21%. The sequencing input was memory CD8+ T cells sorted from blood. The receptors here all came from a woman aged 55-69 years in good health, CMV-negative, and a related stem cell transplant donor.

The chain combines TRBV6-5 with TRBJ1-5; perhaps TRBD1 as D (5 bases). The CDR3 is 15 residues long. Trimming removed 8 bases at V and 5 bases at J, with 19 bases between. In germline, CDR1 is MNHEY, CDR2 SVGAGI. For the CDR3, the DNA is TGTGCCAGCGGAACATCGTGGGGGGTGGATCAGCCCCAGCATTTT. Translated, it gives CASGTSWGVDQPQHF.

The chain carries TRBV7-6 and TRBJ2-1; D possibly corresponds to TRBD2 (6 bases). V lost 1 base, J lost 0 bases, and 10 bases lay in between. The V gene's germline CDR1 is SGHVS and CDR2 FNYEAQ. The CDR3 runs 16 residues. The CDR3 DNA reads as TGTGCCAGCAGCTTAGGAGGGCGGGGCTCCTACAATGAGCAGTTCTTC. Translation: CASSLGGRGSYNEQFF.

The chain links TRBV19 to TRBJ1-1, with TRBD1 as a possible D gene (6 bases). This CDR3 has 12 residues. Germline lookup yields CDR1 LNHDA and CDR2 SQIVND (reference sequence). Trimming removed 7 bases at V and 4 bases at J, with 10 bases between. The CDR3 sequence is CASNQGSTEAFF. The CDR3, as DNA: TGTGCCAGTAACCAGGGGTCCACTGAAGCTTTCTTT. Full variable domain (missing parts from reference TRBV19 and TRBJ1-1): DGGITQSPKYLFRKEGQNVTLSCEQNLNHDAMYWYRQDPGQGLRLIYYSQIVNDFQKGDIAEGYSVSREKKESFPLTVTSAQKNPTAFYLCASNQGSTEAFFGQGTRLTVV.

V and J are TRBV5-1 and TRBJ2-3; 7 bases align to TRBD2. V was clipped by 0 bases and J by 5 bases; unmatched bases: 6. Per the germline V gene, CDR1 is SGHRS and CDR2 is YFSETQ. The CDR3 sequence is 15 residues long. CDR3 sequence (DNA): TGCGCCAGCAGCTTGGCGACTAGCTCACAAGATACGCAGTATTTT. Encoded protein: CASSLATSSQDTQYF.

This chain uses TRBV6-5 with TRBJ2-5; weak D call: TRBD1 (6 bases). The V gene's germline CDR1 is MNHEY and CDR2 SVGAGI. V shed 6 bases and J shed 4 bases, with 15 bases lying between them. The CDR3 runs to 14 residues. CDR3 residues: CASSTGTSGETQYF. As DNA, the CDR3 is TGTGCCAGCAGCACCGGGACATCCGGAGAGACCCAGTACTTC.

The CDR3 protein is CASSQDLFGTDTQYF. For the CDR3, the DNA is TGCGCCAGCAGCCAAGATTTATTCGGGACAGATACGCAGTATTTT. The chain employs TRBV4-1 and TRBJ2-3; D is ambiguous. Germline assignment: CDR1 MGHRA and CDR2 YSYEKL. V was clipped by 0 bases and J by 3 bases, with 10 bases between them. The CDR3 is 15 residues long.

Turning to this clone: At one end, the junction sequence differs from germline, possibly due to a read error. The CDR3 protein is CASSPYAGTQETQYF. In nucleotides, the CDR3 is TGTGCTAGCAGCCCCTACGCGGGGACCCAAGAGACCCAGTACTTC. The chain combines TRBV7-7 with TRBJ2-5; D is possibly TRBD2 (6 bases). There are 15 residues in the CDR3. Germline CDR1 reads SSHAT; CDR2 reads FNYEAQ (reference sequence).

V gene TRBV29-1 combines with J gene TRBJ2-1, with 7 bases lining up with TRBD1. After removal of 7 bases from V and 6 bases from J, the junction contained 3 bases not matched to a gene. Looked up from germline, CDR1 is SQVTM and CDR2 is ANQGSEA. This CDR3 is 11 amino acids long. As DNA, the CDR3 is TGCAGCGCACGACAGGGCAATGAGCAGTTCTTC. Amino acid sequence: CSARQGNEQFF.

V usage is TRBV29-1 and J usage is TRBJ2-1, with TRBD1 matching over 7 bases. The J segment lost 0 bases and the V segment lost 6 bases, leaving 2 bases of the junction unmatched. The length of the CDR3 is 13 residues. Germline V gene lookup returns CDR1 SQVTM and CDR2 ANQGSEA. As DNA, the CDR3 is TGCAGCGTCCGGGACAGCTCCTACAATGAGCAGTTCTTC. Amino acid sequence: CSVRDSSYNEQFF.

This chain joins TRBV5-5 and TRBJ2-3; 8 nucleotides match TRBD1. The CDR3 runs 15 residues. CDR1 SGHKS and CDR2 YYEKEE come from the germline V gene (reference sequence). Trimming removed 4 bases from V and 4 bases from J; junction bases left unmatched: 8. In DNA form, the CDR3 reads TGTGCCAGCAGCCTCGGAGACAGGGGAGCAGATACGCAGTATTTT. It encodes CASSLGDRGADTQYF.

The chain has TRBV7-3 and TRBJ1-3, with 8 bases fitting TRBD1. V trimming: 2 bases; J trimming: 3 bases; junction bases outside the gene matches: 3. The CDR3 loop spans 15 amino acids. CDR1 is SGHTA and CDR2 is FQGTGA in the germline V gene. The CDR3 here is CASSLSGGFGNTIYF. The CDR3 DNA is TGTGCCAGCAGCTTATCAGGGGGCTTTGGAAACACCATATATTTT.

The chain joins TRBV28 to TRBJ2-5; TRBD2 matches 15 bases. J was trimmed by 1 base and V by 5 bases; bases with no gene match: 11. The CDR3 is made up of 19 amino acids. Germline V gene data show CDR1 as MDHEN and CDR2 as SYDVKM. CDR3 sequence: CASSTPGLAGGLGQETQYF. CDR3 bases: TGTGCCAGCAGTACCCCGGGACTAGCGGGAGGTCTGGGCCAAGAGACCCAGTACTTC.

This clone appeared once. This chain connects TRBV4-2 to TRBJ2-2, with TRBD1 identical over 10 bases. CDR3 size: 17 residues. Germline CDR1 LGHNA, CDR2 YNFKEQ. V lost 3 bases and J lost 7; bases outside the gene matches: 11. Here the CDR3 reads CASSHPQAGQGHGELFF. The CDR3 nucleotides are TGTGCCAGCAGCCATCCTCAAGCGGGACAGGGGCACGGGGAGCTGTTTTTT.

The V call is TRBV21-1, the J call TRBJ1-1. TRBV21-1 is tagged as a pseudogene. The CDR3 contains 13 residues. The DNA of the CDR3 is TGTGCCAGCAGCTGGCGGGGGGCGGCTGAAGCTTTCTTT. Amino acid sequence: CASSWRGAAEAFF.

The rearrangement links TRBV11-3 to TRBJ1-1; D might be TRBD1 (6 bases). CDR3 length: 13 residues. V dropped 6 bases and J dropped 1 base, with 9 bases sitting between them. Per germline, CDR1 SGHNT and CDR2 YENEEA. CDR3 sequence reads: CASSRTENTEAFF. The CDR3 DNA reads as TGTGCCAGCAGTCGGACAGAGAACACTGAAGCTTTCTTT.

V usage is TRBV5-1 and J usage is TRBJ2-2; 8 bases map to TRBD1. Germline CDR1 and CDR2: SGHRS and YFSETQ. With V trimmed by 4 bases and J by 7 bases, 6 bases remained unmatched. The CDR3 loop spans 14 amino acids. The CDR3 reads CASSRTGSFGELFF. CDR3 nucleotide sequence: TGCGCCAGCAGCCGGACAGGGTCGTTCGGGGAGCTGTTTTTT.

The CDR3: CASSSGAYNEQFF. In DNA, the CDR3 is TGTGCCAGCAGTTCAGGGGCCTACAATGAGCAGTTCTTC. This chain joins TRBV27 and TRBJ2-1, with a tentative D call TRBD1 (6 bases). Trimming removed 4 bases at V and 2 bases at J, with 6 bases between. Germline V gene data show CDR1 as MNHEY and CDR2 as SMNVEV (reference sequence). This CDR3 spans 13 amino acids.

The table lists this clone with a count of one. This rearrangement joins TRBV19 to TRBJ2-1; D is ambiguous. Trimming removed 2 bases from V and 7 bases from J, with 12 bases in between. The CDR3 sequence is 14 residues long. Germline CDR1 and CDR2: LNHDA and SQIVND (reference sequence). This chain's CDR3 is CASSILEARNEQFF. The CDR3 region has the DNA TGTGCCAGTAGTATATTAGAGGCACGGAATGAGCAGTTCTTC.

This chain uses TRBV11-2 with TRBJ2-7; 7 bases are shared with TRBD1. CDR1 is SGHAT and CDR2 is FQNNGV in the germline V gene. This CDR3 comprises 14 residues. V lost 1 base to trimming and J lost 5 bases; unmatched junction nucleotides: 5. Written as DNA, the CDR3 is TGTGCCAGCAGCTTAGTTTCAGGGGGTAACGAGCAGTACTTC. It codes for CASSLVSGGNEQYF.

The chain carries TRBV7-9 and TRBJ2-1, with D possibly being TRBD2 (5 bases). This CDR3 has 15 amino acids. Germline V gene lookup returns CDR1 SEHNR and CDR2 FQNEAQ (reference sequence). V was pared by 8 bases and J by 0 bases, with 14 bases between. The DNA for the CDR3 is TGTGCCAGCGCACGCCGCCGGGACTCCTACAATGAGCAGTTCTTC. It encodes CASARRRDSYNEQFF.

The J gene is TRBJ2-7, the V gene TRBV7-4; TRBD2 matches 8 bases. V gave up 4 bases and J gave up 0 bases; unmatched junction bases: 8. This CDR3 is 16 amino acids long. Per germline, CDR1 SGHVT and CDR2 SQSDAQ. CDR3 amino acids: CASSSSSGSNSYEQYF. The CDR3 DNA is TGTGCCAGCAGCTCGTCAAGCGGGAGTAACTCCTACGAGCAGTACTTC.

The chain employs TRBV6-1 and TRBJ2-2, with D hard to call. The germline V gene has CDR1 MNHNS and CDR2 SASEGT. The CDR3 length is 13 residues. The V and J ends lost 2 bases and 5 bases respectively, with 6 bases between them. The CDR3 is CASSETVTGELFF. The CDR3 bases are TGTGCCAGCAGTGAAACAGTTACCGGGGAGCTGTTTTTT.

This chain uses TRBV28 with TRBJ1-5; 8 bases fit TRBD1. After removal of 10 bases from V and 6 bases from J, the junction contained 17 bases not matched to a gene. Germline CDR1 and CDR2: MDHEN and SYDVKM. The CDR3 loop spans 16 amino acids. The CDR3 region is CAILKGTGNFAQPQHF. The CDR3 bases are TGTGCCATCCTAAAGGGGACAGGTAATTTCGCTCAGCCCCAGCATTTT.

This clone was detected only a few times. J is TRBJ2-5 and V is TRBV28; 7 nucleotides agree with TRBD2. The germline V gene encodes CDR1 MDHEN and CDR2 SYDVKM. V dropped 6 bases and J dropped 5; count of bases not matched to a gene: 6. The CDR3 loop spans 13 amino acids. CDR3 DNA sequence: TGTGCCAGCAGCCCCGGGGGGTGGGAGACCCAGTACTTC. It specifies CASSPGGWETQYF.

V usage is TRBV9 and J usage is TRBJ1-5; 10 nucleotides align to TRBD1. With 3 bases clipped from V and 2 bases from J, the junction kept 5 bases outside the gene matches. CDR1 and CDR2 (germline): SGDLS, YYNGEE. The CDR3 has 16 amino acids. CDR3 amino acids: CASSGGTGDGNQPQHF. The CDR3 nucleotides are TGTGCCAGCAGCGGAGGGACAGGGGATGGCAATCAGCCCCAGCATTTT.

V gene TRBV6-6 combines with J gene TRBJ1-3; 7 positions match TRBD1. Germline assignment: CDR1 MNHNY and CDR2 SVGAGI (reference sequence). V was clipped by 2 bases and J by 0 bases; unmatched bases: 4. This CDR3 is 16 amino acids long. CDR3: CASSYPTGDSGNTIYF. The CDR3 coding sequence is TGTGCCAGCAGTTACCCAACAGGGGACTCTGGAAACACCATATATTTT.

The chain employs TRBV15 and TRBJ2-1; the match to TRBD1 covers 8 bases. This CDR3 is 16 amino acids long. Germline loops: CDR1 LNHNV, CDR2 YYDKDF (reference sequence). V trimming: 3 bases; J trimming: 3 bases; junction bases outside the gene matches: 7. The CDR3 protein is CATSRARQGIYNEQFF. CDR3 sequence (DNA): TGTGCCACCAGCAGGGCTCGACAGGGGATCTACAATGAGCAGTTCTTC.